These 8 T cell receptor beta chains share one sample of origin, sequenced in a study of T-cell memory formation after mild COVID-19. TCRdb re-derived calls from the 5' RACE reads in MiXCR, one entry per CDR3 protein. The sample includes roughly 240,000 distinct CDR3 sequences, approximately 15% of them seen just once. Sample: PBMCs or a T cell subset sorted from them (not recorded which). The receptors were sampled from an adult woman who had mild COVID-19 (a few samples of this study predate the infection). Cell type and time point are not known.

This sequence joins TRBV12-3 or TRBV12-4 and TRBJ1-3; no firm D call. Between the trimmed V and J ends, which lost 6 bases and 8 bases, there was a span of 11 bases. This CDR3 is 12 amino acids long. CDR3 loop: CASRQLGYTIYF. The CDR3 coding sequence is TGTGCCAGCAGACAGCTAGGTTACACCATATATTTT.

The chain is built from TRBV5-1 and TRBJ2-1; 12 bases line up with TRBD2. Germline assignment: CDR1 SGHRS and CDR2 YFSETQ. The CDR3 runs to 16 residues. The J segment lost 4 bases and the V segment lost 1 base, leaving 3 bases of the junction unmatched. CDR3 in amino acids: CASSLKLAGGYNEQFF. CDR3 DNA sequence: TGCGCCAGCAGCTTGAAACTAGCGGGGGGTTACAATGAGCAGTTCTTC.

This clonotype was seen a few times. This sequence joins TRBV24-1 and TRBJ2-4, with 10 bases matching TRBD1. The CDR3 consists of 17 residues. With 4 bases clipped from V and 3 bases from J, the junction kept 8 bases outside the gene matches. Germline values: CDR1 KGHDR, CDR2 SFDVKD. The CDR3 sequence is CATSDKTGGENKNIQYF. The CDR3 nucleotides read TGTGCCACCAGTGACAAGACAGGGGGCGAGAACAAAAACATTCAGTACTTC.

The chain combines TRBV7-3 with TRBJ2-3; TRBD1 might be the D (6 bases). This CDR3 spans 16 amino acids. The V gene lost 5 bases and the J gene lost 1 base, with 16 bases spanning the gap. Per the germline V gene, CDR1 is SGHTA and CDR2 is FQGTGA. The CDR3 here is CASSPQGSRGTDTQYF. The CDR3 nucleotides are TGTGCCAGCAGCCCACAGGGCTCGAGGGGCACAGATACGCAGTATTTT.

V usage is TRBV24-1 and J usage is TRBJ2-1; 9 positions agree with TRBD2. The CDR3 has 18 amino acids. Germline CDR1 reads KGHDR; CDR2 reads SFDVKD. V gave up 5 bases and J gave up 5 bases; unmatched junction bases: 15. This CDR3 reads CATSGVWREGQGNNEQFF. CDR3 sequence (DNA): TGTGCCACCAGTGGGGTTTGGCGGGAGGGCCAAGGAAACAATGAGCAGTTCTTC.

DNA of the CDR3: TGTGCCAGCAGCGTTAGTCGGTATTCCTACGAGCAGTACTTC. Its protein is CASSVSRYSYEQYF. The rearrangement links TRBV4-2 to TRBJ2-7, with D unclear. Looked up from germline, CDR1 is LGHNA and CDR2 is YNFKEQ. Trimming stripped 5 bases from V and 1 base from J, with 12 bases between. The CDR3 is made up of 14 amino acids.

This clonotype was counted ten times or more. The V call is TRBV7-6, the J call TRBJ2-1; possibly TRBD2 for D (6 bases). Between the trimmed V and J ends, which lost 5 bases and 6 bases, there was a span of 14 bases. The CDR3 totals 14 residues. Germline V gene data show CDR1 as SGHVS and CDR2 as FNYEAQ. The CDR3 bases are TGTGCCAGCAGCCCCGGGACTTCAAGCAATGAGCAGTTCTTC. It translates to CASSPGTSSNEQFF. Complete variable domain (other parts from reference TRBV7-6 and TRBJ2-1): GAGVSQSPRYKVTKRGQDVALRCDPISGHVSLYWYRQALGQGPEFLTYFNYEAQQDKSGLPNDRFSAERPEGSISTLTIQRTEQRDSAMYRCASSPGTSSNEQFFGPGTRLTVL.

This clonotype was counted at least ten times. The J gene is TRBJ1-2, the V gene TRBV19, with TRBD1 matching 7 bases. The CDR3 runs to 14 residues. Trimming took 10 bases from V and 4 from J; bases not matched to a gene: 12. Germline V lookup: CDR1 LNHDA, CDR2 SQIVND (reference sequence). This chain's CDR3 is CATSGEGATYGYTF. CDR3 sequence (DNA): TGTGCCACCTCAGGGGAGGGGGCGACCTATGGCTACACCTTC.